The sequence of this T cell receptor (beta chain) was determined in a study of regulatory T cells in long-lasting Graves disease. A word on this clonotype: Its cognate antigen is unknown.

V lost 6 bases, J lost 8 bases, and 13 bases lay in between. Germline-derived CDR1 and CDR2 are ENHRY and SYGVKD. The CDR3 runs to 12 residues. Arm-PCR of CDR3 regions and iRepertoire HTBI primers were the basis on which TCR beta libraries were built. MiXCR, run by TCRdb on the multiplex PCR reads, gives a single entry per CDR3 protein. The table has some 400,000 distinct CDR3 sequences, about 15% seen once. Time point meaning: newly diagnosed GD, antithyroid drugs for less than 3 months. RNA extracted from PBMCs served as the sequencing template. General study points: Whereas new patients shared about a thousand public clonotypes, persistent patients shared more, at 2,500 to 3,500.

This same sample was also taken into another study, of T cells in Graves' hyperthyroidism and ophthalmopathy. That work adds: Separating ophthalmopathy from stable hyperthyroidism was achieved by a 13 V-J model.

This specimen consisted of peripheral blood mononuclear cells (PBMCs), obtained at new diagnosis, from a patient treated with antithyroid drugs. The V call is TRBV10-3, the J call TRBJ1-1, with D maybe TRBD1 (6 bases). The TCR was taken from a woman in her 30s with Graves disease. The CDR3 region has the DNA TGTGCCATCAGGAGGGGGGAGGAGGAAGCTTTCTTT. Protein: CAIRRGEEEAFF.